These T cell receptor beta chains were read from a single sample in a study of technical replicates of blood from a few donors. The protocol was immunoSEQ multiplex PCR, while the TCRdb copy is restricted to in-frame clones and leaves out a portion. Here the sample spans tens of thousands of clones, roughly 98% being singletons. Sequenced: T cells isolated from PBMCs. Receptor source: a human donor in good health. The CDR3 runs from the conserved cysteine through the conserved F or W. Each record gives: CDR3 protein, V gene, clone size, D gene. D genes are given only for firm matches. Size is stated for part of the rows, as once, few or many counts, or as a class when the clone is expanded.

CASSQDQATNEKLFF TRBV4-1 . .
CASSLTGTSENQYF TRBV5-1 . TRBD2
CASSTRTGGRGYTF TRBV19 . TRBD1
CASSLVEEVEKLFF TRBV7-9 . .
CATRDSMNTGELFF TRBV7-6 . .
CASSLWSGSADTQYF TRBV27 . TRBD2
CASSVGLSNYGYTF TRBV9 . .
CASSLASRGADTEAFF TRBV27 . .
CASSTNPYREQFF TRBV19 . .
CASSQGGGGDVLQYF TRBV4-2 once .
CASSPPSGELFF TRBV4-2 . .
CASSVALASGGQETQYF TRBV9 . TRBD2
CATSRDGLGLRSYEQYF TRBV15 . TRBD2
CASSLTYNGGPEAFF TRBV28 . .
CASSSQKGEETQYF TRBV5-4 . .
CASSSDRGQPQHF TRBV7-3 . TRBD1
CASTPGLNTGELFF TRBV28 . .
CAIRSRAQKLDEQYF TRBV10-3 . .
CASSFGTGGEYEQFF TRBV27 . TRBD1
CASSIPLRGNEQFF TRBV19 . .
CASSPDRVMNYGYTF TRBV7-8 . TRBD1
CAWSVRLGGYTF TRBV30 . .
CASSLWTSGDNEQFF TRBV27 . TRBD2
CASSSSRVGNTEAFF TRBV7-9 . .
CAWSVSYNSPLHF TRBV30 . .
CASSSPNSGANVLTF TRBV28 . .
CSVVFAGSNQPQHF TRBV29-1 . .
CASSYGGASTDTQYF TRBV6-6 . .
CSVEGQSGTQYF TRBV29-1 . .
CASSLWPQGKDGYTF TRBV5-1 . .
CASSPDLGTGFTF TRBV18 . .
CASSAGSGANVLTF TRBV6-1 . .
CASSLATSGVTDTQYF TRBV5-1 . TRBD2
CASSQGTSVTDTQYF TRBV5-1 . TRBD2
CSVTGTGRWDTQYF TRBV29-1 . TRBD1
CASSLLGSEQYF TRBV27 once .
CASSILSASEAFF TRBV19 . .
CAWNAQGPTEAFF TRBV30 . TRBD1
CASRPGRTPADYEQYF TRBV27 . .
CASSWRLAGTDTQYF TRBV5-4 once TRBD2
CASSILAGNEQFF TRBV19 . TRBD2